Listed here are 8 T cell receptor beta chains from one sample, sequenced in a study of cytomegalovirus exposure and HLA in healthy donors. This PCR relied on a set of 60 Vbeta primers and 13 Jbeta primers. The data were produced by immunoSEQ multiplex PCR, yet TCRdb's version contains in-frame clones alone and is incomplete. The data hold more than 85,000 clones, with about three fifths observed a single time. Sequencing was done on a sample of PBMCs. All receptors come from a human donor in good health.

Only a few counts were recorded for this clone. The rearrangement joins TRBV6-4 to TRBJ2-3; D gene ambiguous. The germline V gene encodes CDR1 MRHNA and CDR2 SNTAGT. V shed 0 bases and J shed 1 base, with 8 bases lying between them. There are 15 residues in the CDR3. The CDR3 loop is CASSDSFAGTDTQYF. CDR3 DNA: TGTGCCAGCAGTGACTCGTTTGCAGGCACAGATACGCAGTATTTT.

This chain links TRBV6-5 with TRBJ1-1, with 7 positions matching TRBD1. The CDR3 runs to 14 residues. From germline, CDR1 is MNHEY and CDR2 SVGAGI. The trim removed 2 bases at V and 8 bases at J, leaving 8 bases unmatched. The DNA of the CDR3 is TGTGCCAGCAGTTACGACGGAGGGGGCTCGGAAGCTTTCTTT. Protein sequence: CASSYDGGGSEAFF.

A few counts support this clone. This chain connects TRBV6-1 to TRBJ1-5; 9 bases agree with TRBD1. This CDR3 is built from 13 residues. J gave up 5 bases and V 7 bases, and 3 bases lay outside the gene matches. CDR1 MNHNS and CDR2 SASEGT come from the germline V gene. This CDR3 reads CASKGQGYQPQHF. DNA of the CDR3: TGTGCCAGCAAGGGACAGGGCTATCAGCCCCAGCATTTT.

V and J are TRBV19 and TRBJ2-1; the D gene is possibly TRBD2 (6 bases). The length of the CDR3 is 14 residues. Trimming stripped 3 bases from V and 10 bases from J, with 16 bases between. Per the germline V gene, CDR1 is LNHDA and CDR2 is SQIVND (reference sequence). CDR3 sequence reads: CASSMGLMSGEQFF. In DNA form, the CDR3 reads TGTGCCAGTAGTATGGGACTCATGAGTGGGGAGCAGTTCTTC.

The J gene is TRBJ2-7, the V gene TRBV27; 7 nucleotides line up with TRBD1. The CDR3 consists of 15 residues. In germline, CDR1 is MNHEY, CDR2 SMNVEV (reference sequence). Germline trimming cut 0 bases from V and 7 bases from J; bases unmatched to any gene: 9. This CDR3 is CASSLSGTAGWEQYF. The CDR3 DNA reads TGTGCCAGCAGTTTATCCGGGACAGCTGGGTGGGAGCAGTACTTC.

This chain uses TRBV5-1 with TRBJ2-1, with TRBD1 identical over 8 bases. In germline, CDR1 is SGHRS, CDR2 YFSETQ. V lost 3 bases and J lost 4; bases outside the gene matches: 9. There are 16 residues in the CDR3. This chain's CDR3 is CASSSWTGSLYNEQFF. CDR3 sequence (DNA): TGCGCCAGCAGCTCGTGGACAGGGTCCCTATACAATGAGCAGTTCTTC.

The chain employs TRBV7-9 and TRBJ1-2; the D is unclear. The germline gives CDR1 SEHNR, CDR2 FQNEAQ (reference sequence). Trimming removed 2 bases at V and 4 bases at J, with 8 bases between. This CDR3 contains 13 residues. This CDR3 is CASSLSSSYGYTF. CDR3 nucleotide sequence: TGTGCCAGCAGCTTATCCAGTTCCTATGGCTACACCTTC.

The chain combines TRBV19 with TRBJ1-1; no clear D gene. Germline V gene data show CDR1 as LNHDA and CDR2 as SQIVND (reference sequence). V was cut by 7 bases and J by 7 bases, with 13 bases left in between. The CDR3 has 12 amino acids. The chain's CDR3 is CASNSAGFEAFF. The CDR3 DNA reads TGTGCCAGTAACTCGGCAGGTTTTGAAGCTTTCTTT. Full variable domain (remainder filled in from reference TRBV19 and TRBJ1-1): DGGITQSPKYLFRKEGQNVTLSCEQNLNHDAMYWYRQDPGQGLRLIYYSQIVNDFQKGDIAEGYSVSREKKESFPLTVTSAQKNPTAFYLCASNSAGFEAFFGQGTRLTVV.